These 21 T cell receptor beta chains were all obtained from the same sample, sequenced in a study of human T cells and chemical hapten exposure (dated by TCRdb to 2020 to 2022). The intended sense of this specimen's time point label: patch test 3, about 24 weeks after DPC sensitization. This specimen's treatment or condition label, interpreted: therapeutic diphenylcyclopropenone sensitization with weekly scalp DPC. Library preparation employed RACE. The run used a NextSeq 500. TCRdb trimmed the raw reads at Q25, called clones with MiXCR and kept productive beta chains. Entries are consolidated by CDR3 protein sequence, retaining the most common genes and DNA. This sample holds some 84,000 distinct CDR3 sequences; 11% were observed only once. The ten largest make up over 3.5% of the sample. Material: whole blood, obtained in connection with sensitization to the hapten diphenylcyclopropenone (DPC). These receptors originate from a woman aged 50 to 60 with alopecia areata. Some clones in this sample may be carry-over from other donors' samples.

The chain recombines TRBV27 with TRBJ1-5; 8 positions agree with TRBD1. The trim removed 3 bases at V and 2 bases at J, leaving 6 bases unmatched. CDR1 and CDR2 (germline): MNHEY, SMNVEV (reference sequence). CDR3 length: 16 residues. The CDR3, as DNA: TGTGCCAGCAGTTTCAGGGGGCAATCGGGCAATCAGCCCCAGCATTTT. Protein: CASSFRGQSGNQPQHF.

In the case of this clonotype: A much larger clone lies one base from this, so it may be a read error. In nucleotides, the CDR3 is TGTGCCGGCAGTTACGGGGAGGGGAACACTGAAGCTTTCTTT. This gives the protein CAGSYGEGNTEAFF. This chain uses TRBV6-6 with TRBJ1-1; no clear D. The CDR3 consists of 14 residues. Germline V gene sequence: CDR1 MNHNY, CDR2 SVGAGI (reference sequence).

At least ten counts were recorded for this clonotype. J is TRBJ2-7 and V is TRBV27, with 9 positions matching TRBD1. The CDR3 is made up of 13 amino acids. The V gene end was trimmed by 7 bases and the J gene end by 2 bases; junction bases not matched to a gene: 3. Germline V gene data show CDR1 as MNHEY and CDR2 as SMNVEV (reference sequence). CDR3 sequence (DNA): TGTGCCAGCACCGGACAGGGGACCTACGAGCAGTACTTC. This sequence encodes CASTGQGTYEQYF.

J is TRBJ2-7 and V is TRBV29-1; D might be TRBD1 (5 bases). The length of the CDR3 is 11 residues. Germline values: CDR1 SQVTM, CDR2 ANQGSEA. The V and J ends lost 4 bases and 6 bases respectively, with 10 bases between them. The CDR3 DNA sequence: TGCAGCGTTGGAACAGGTTCCGAGCAGTACTTC. Its protein product is CSVGTGSEQYF.

The V gene is TRBV6-5, the J gene TRBJ1-5, with 8 bases lining up with TRBD1. CDR1 is MNHEY, CDR2 SVGAGI, per germline. There are 14 residues in the CDR3. V dropped 5 bases and J dropped 7; count of bases not matched to a gene: 7. The CDR3, as DNA: TGTGCCAGCAGTACAGGGGGGCTCGGGCAGCCCCAGCATTTT. Protein: CASSTGGLGQPQHF.

The J gene is TRBJ2-6, the V gene TRBV7-6; 8 positions match TRBD1. This CDR3 has 18 amino acids. The germline V gene has CDR1 SGHVS and CDR2 FNYEAQ. Trimming removed 7 bases from V and 4 bases from J; junction bases left unmatched: 15. CDR3 sequence reads: CASTPMGTGNTGANVLTF. CDR3 nucleotides: TGTGCCAGCACTCCGATGGGGACAGGAAATACCGGGGCCAACGTCCTGACTTTC.

The V gene is TRBV5-1, the J gene TRBJ2-1, with D perhaps TRBD1 (6 bases). Per germline, CDR1 SGHRS and CDR2 YFSETQ. The V end was cut by 4 bases, the J end by 5 bases, with 13 bases between. This CDR3 has 14 residues. The CDR3: CASSLGRGNNEQFF. CDR3 bases: TGCGCCAGCAGCCTGGGTAGGGGGAACAATGAGCAGTTCTTC.

Of note for this clonotype: A read error may be the cause here, since a much bigger clone is one base away. The chain has TRBV2 and TRBJ2-7; D is undetermined. Germline loops: CDR1 SNHLY, CDR2 FYNNEI. V gave up 6 bases and J gave up 6 bases, with 15 bases separating them. This CDR3 spans 13 amino acids. The CDR3 sequence: CASSYKETCEQYF. CDR3 bases: TGTGCCAGCAGCTACAAAGAGACCTGCGAGCAGTACTTC.

Comment on this clonotype: A much larger clone lies a single base off, so this may be a read error. The chain uses TRBV27 and TRBJ1-1; no clear D. The V gene lost 5 bases and the J gene lost 3 bases, with 7 bases spanning the gap. Looked up from germline, CDR1 is MNHEY and CDR2 is SMNVEV (reference sequence). This CDR3 is 12 amino acids long. The CDR3 nucleotides are TGTGCCAGCAGTGAACAATACACTGAAGCTTTCTTT. Protein: CASSEQYTEAFF.

The J gene is TRBJ2-1, the V gene TRBV11-3, with 8 bases identical to TRBD2. The CDR3 has 15 residues. Germline lookup yields CDR1 SGHNT and CDR2 YENEEA. V lost 6 bases, J lost 7 bases, and 11 bases stayed unmatched. CDR3 sequence: CASRKDASGFNEQFF. As DNA, the CDR3 is TGTGCCAGCAGAAAGGACGCTAGCGGGTTTAATGAGCAGTTCTTC.

This clonotype was detected a few times. The chain couples TRBV6-6 to TRBJ1-4; D remains ambiguous. Trimming removed 8 bases from V and 8 bases from J, with 18 bases in between. The CDR3 loop spans 14 amino acids. In germline, CDR1 is MNHNY, CDR2 SVGAGI (reference sequence). The CDR3 loop is CASQAGPTSEKLFF. The CDR3, as DNA: TGTGCCAGCCAGGCCGGCCCGACGTCGGAAAAACTGTTTTTT.

This clonotype was counted a few times. This sequence joins TRBV20-1 and TRBJ2-2; TRBD2 agrees at 7 bases. Trimming took 5 bases from V and 1 from J; bases not matched to a gene: 1. Looked up from germline, CDR1 is DFQATT and CDR2 is SNEGSKA (reference sequence). This CDR3 contains 13 residues. The CDR3: CSAQRENTGELFF. CDR3 DNA: TGCAGTGCTCAGCGGGAGAACACCGGGGAGCTGTTTTTT.

Only a few counts were recorded for this clonotype. The chain links TRBV4-3 to TRBJ2-7, with 8 bases matching TRBD1. Germline assignment: CDR1 LGHNA and CDR2 YSLEER. CDR3 size: 16 residues. The junction had 9 bases not matched to a gene; V was cut back by 1 base and J by 4 bases. This CDR3 is CASSQGAQGVGYEQYF. The CDR3 region has the DNA TGCGCCAGCAGCCAAGGAGCACAGGGGGTTGGGTACGAGCAGTACTTC.

This clonotype was seen many times. The chain uses TRBV28 and TRBJ2-3, with D possibly TRBD2 on 6 matching bases. This CDR3 spans 16 amino acids. In germline, CDR1 is MDHEN, CDR2 SYDVKM. Trimming took 7 bases from V and 4 from J, leaving 21 bases between them. The CDR3 nucleotides read TGTGCCAGCATCCCGGCGGGACCCCTAAGCTCAGATACGCAGTATTTT. As protein: CASIPAGPLSSDTQYF.

This clonotype was counted many times. The chain has TRBV27 and TRBJ2-5; D is tentatively TRBD1 or TRBD2 (6 bases each). Looked up from germline, CDR1 is MNHEY and CDR2 is SMNVEV (reference sequence). CDR3 length: 16 residues. Trimming pared 5 bases from V and 0 bases from J, leaving 16 bases between. CDR3 protein: CASSGAGTSDQETQYF. Written as DNA, the CDR3 is TGTGCCAGCAGTGGCGCGGGGACATCCGACCAAGAGACCCAGTACTTC.

The CDR3 bases are TGTGCCAGCAGCTTAACTAGCCACGAGCAGTACTTC. Its protein product is CASSLTSHEQYF. The chain is built from TRBV7-9 and TRBJ2-7, with D possibly being TRBD2 (6 bases). The germline CDR1 and CDR2 sequences are SEHNR and FQNEAQ (reference sequence). Trimming took off 2 bases at V and 5 bases at J, with 7 bases between the two ends. The CDR3 contains 12 residues.

The chain has TRBV7-6 and TRBJ2-5, with 8 bases identical to TRBD2. The CDR3 loop spans 11 amino acids. Germline V gene lookup returns CDR1 SGHVS and CDR2 FNYEAQ. The V and J ends lost 4 bases and 10 bases, in that order; junction bases with no gene match: 2. The CDR3 loop reads CASSSGTSQYF. CDR3 DNA: TGTGCCAGCAGCTCCGGGACTAGCCAGTACTTC.

The rearrangement uses TRBV5-1 and TRBJ1-1; maybe TRBD1 (5 bases). The CDR3 has 14 residues. Germline V gene lookup returns CDR1 SGHRS and CDR2 YFSETQ. V lost 2 bases and J lost 1, with 9 bases in between. The CDR3 spells CASSFKGQNTEAFF. The CDR3 region has the DNA TGCGCCAGCAGCTTCAAGGGGCAGAACACTGAAGCTTTCTTT.

This clonotype was counted ten times or more. The genes are TRBV29-1 and TRBJ2-1; D might be TRBD1 (6 bases). V was trimmed by 4 bases and J by 9 bases, leaving 19 bases between them. The germline gives CDR1 SQVTM, CDR2 ANQGSEA. This CDR3 is built from 14 residues. The CDR3 DNA reads as TGCAGCGTTGGCCGGGACATTGTAAAACGTGAGCAGTTCTTC. Its protein is CSVGRDIVKREQFF.

This clonotype was counted many times. The CDR3 DNA sequence: TGTGCCAGCAGCTTAGGGCTAGCGGCCCCCGACAATGAGCAGTTCTTC. It yields the protein CASSLGLAAPDNEQFF. The chain uses TRBV11-2 and TRBJ2-1; 7 bases agree with TRBD2. The CDR3 is 16 amino acids. The germline CDR1 and CDR2 sequences are SGHAT and FQNNGV. J was trimmed by 5 bases and V by 1 base; bases with no gene match: 8.

In this sample, this clonotype turned up a few times. This rearrangement joins TRBV15 to TRBJ2-7, with D unresolved. CDR3 length: 15 amino acids. Germline V gene data show CDR1 as LNHNV and CDR2 as YYDKDF (reference sequence). V lost 5 bases and J lost 5, with 19 bases in between. Here the CDR3 DNA reads TGTGCCACCAGCTCCCGACGGGCGATAGGTGACGAGCAGTACTTC. Translation: CATSSRRAIGDEQYF.